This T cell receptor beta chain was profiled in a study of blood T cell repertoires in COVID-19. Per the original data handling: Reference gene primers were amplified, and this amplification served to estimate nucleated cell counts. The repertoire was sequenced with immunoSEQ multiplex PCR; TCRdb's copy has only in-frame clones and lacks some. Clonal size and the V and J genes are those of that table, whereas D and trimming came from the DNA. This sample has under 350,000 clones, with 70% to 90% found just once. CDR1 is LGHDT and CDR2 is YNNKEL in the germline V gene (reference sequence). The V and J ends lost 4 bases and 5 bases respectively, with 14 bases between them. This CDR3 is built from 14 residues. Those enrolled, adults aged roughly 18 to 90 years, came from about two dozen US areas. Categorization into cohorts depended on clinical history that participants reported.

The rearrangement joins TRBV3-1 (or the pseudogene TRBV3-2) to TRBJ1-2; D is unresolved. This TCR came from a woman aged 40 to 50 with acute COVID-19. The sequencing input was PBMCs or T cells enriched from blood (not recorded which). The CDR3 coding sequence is TGTGCCAGCAGCCCGCGACCCGGCGGGTATGGCTACACCTTC. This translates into CASSPRPGGYGYTF.